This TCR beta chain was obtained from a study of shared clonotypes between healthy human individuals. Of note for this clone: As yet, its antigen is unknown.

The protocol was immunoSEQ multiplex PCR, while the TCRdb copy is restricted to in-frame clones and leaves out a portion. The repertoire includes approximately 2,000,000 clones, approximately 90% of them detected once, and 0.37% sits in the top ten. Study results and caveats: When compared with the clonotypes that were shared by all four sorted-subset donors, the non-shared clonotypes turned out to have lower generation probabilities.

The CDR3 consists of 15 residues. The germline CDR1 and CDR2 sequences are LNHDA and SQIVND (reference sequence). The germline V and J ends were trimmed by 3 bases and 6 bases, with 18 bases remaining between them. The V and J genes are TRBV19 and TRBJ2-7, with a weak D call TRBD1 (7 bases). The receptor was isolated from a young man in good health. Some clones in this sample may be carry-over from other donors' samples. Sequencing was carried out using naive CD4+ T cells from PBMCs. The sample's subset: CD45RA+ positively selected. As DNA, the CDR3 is TGTGCCAGTAGTATTGAGGCCCCAGGGGGGCGCGAGCAGTACTTC. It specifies CASSIEAPGGREQYF. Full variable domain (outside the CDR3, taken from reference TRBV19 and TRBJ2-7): DGGITQSPKYLFRKEGQNVTLSCEQNLNHDAMYWYRQDPGQGLRLIYYSQIVNDFQKGDIAEGYSVSREKKESFPLTVTSAQKNPTAFYLCASSIEAPGGREQYFGPGTRLTVT.